A selection of T cell receptor beta chains follows, all from one sample in a study of blood T cell repertoires in COVID-19. Only in-frame clones appear in the TCRdb table, and some are missing; sequencing was by immunoSEQ multiplex PCR. The sample contains about 210,000 clones, around 90% of which appear only once. Sequenced sample: peripheral blood. These receptor sequences come from a young man with active or convalescent COVID-19. The CDR3 runs from the conserved cysteine through the conserved F or W. A D gene is named only where the DNA matches it firmly. The size entry is marked missing in some rows and otherwise reads once, few, many or a size class.

V: TRBV3-1/TRBV3-2; D: TRBD1; size: -; J: TRBJ1-5; DNA: TGTGCCAGCAGCCAAGAAGGACAGGACCCATGGCCCCAGCATTTT; CDR3: CASSQEGQDPWPQHF
V: TRBV11-2; D: TRBD2; size: -; J: TRBJ2-1; DNA: TGTGCCAGCAGCAAATCCGGGACTAAGAATGAGCAGTTCTTC; CDR3: CASSKSGTKNEQFF
V: TRBV10-2; D: -; size: -; J: TRBJ2-7; DNA: TGCGCCAGCAGGGCCAAAGGACAAATCTACGAGCAGTACTTC; CDR3: CASRAKGQIYEQYF
V: TRBV5-5; D: -; size: -; J: TRBJ2-1; DNA: TGTGCCAGCAGAAACCAGGGTAATGAGCAGTTCTTC; CDR3: CASRNQGNEQFF
V: TRBV27; D: -; size: once; J: TRBJ2-7; DNA: TGTGCCAGCAGTAACCGGGGGACCGAGCAGTACTTC; CDR3: CASSNRGTEQYF
V: TRBV4-3; D: TRBD1; size: -; J: TRBJ1-2; DNA: TGCGCCAGCAGCCAAGAGACAGGGTACTATGGCTACACCTTC; CDR3: CASSQETGYYGYTF
V: TRBV5-4; D: -; size: -; J: TRBJ2-5; DNA: TGTGCCAGCAGCTTGGACTCAGAGACCCAGTACTTC; CDR3: CASSLDSETQYF
V: TRBV7-3; D: TRBD2; size: -; J: TRBJ2-1; DNA: TGTGCCAGCAGCTTAGAGGCTAGCGGGAGCTCCTACAATGAGCAGTTCTTC; CDR3: CASSLEASGSSYNEQFF
V: TRBV7-2; D: -; size: once; J: TRBJ1-5; DNA: TGTGCCAGCAGCTTAAATGGACTAAATCAGCCCCAGCATTTT; CDR3: CASSLNGLNQPQHF
V: TRBV7-8; D: TRBD1; size: -; J: TRBJ1-1; DNA: TGTGCCAGCAGCGGTTGGACAGGGAAGAGGAACACTGAAGCTTTCTTT; CDR3: CASSGWTGKRNTEAFF
V: TRBV6-2/TRBV6-3; D: -; size: once; J: TRBJ2-7; DNA: TGTGCCAGCAGTTACTCGGCGGGGCTGTCCTACGAGCAGTACTTC; CDR3: CASSYSAGLSYEQYF
V: TRBV7-2; D: TRBD1; size: once; J: TRBJ2-7; DNA: TGTGCCAGCAGCTCCCCCTCGACAGGGTCCTACGAGCAGTACTTC; CDR3: CASSSPSTGSYEQYF
V: TRBV7-9; D: TRBD1; size: once; J: TRBJ2-1; DNA: TGTGCCAGCCAGGGGGTGGTGGATGAGCAGTTCTTC; CDR3: CASQGVVDEQFF
V: TRBV11-2; D: -; size: -; J: TRBJ1-3; DNA: TGTGCCAGCAGCTTCGGCGCGGCCTCTGGAAACACCATATATTTT; CDR3: CASSFGAASGNTIYF
V: TRBV9; D: -; size: -; J: TRBJ1-2; DNA: TGTGCCAGCAGCCCAACCTTCACTAGTTCCGGCTACACCTTC; CDR3: CASSPTFTSSGYTF
V: TRBV27; D: -; size: -; J: TRBJ2-7; DNA: TGTGCCAGCAGTTGGGGGCTCAGTTTCGAGCAGTACTTC; CDR3: CASSWGLSFEQYF
V: TRBV10-3; D: -; size: many; J: TRBJ2-7; DNA: TGTGCCATCAGTGAGAGTACAGCCTACGAGCAGTACTTC; CDR3: CAISESTAYEQYF
V: TRBV6-1; D: -; size: -; J: TRBJ1-4; DNA: TGTGCCAGCAGTGACCAACTTCGACAGTATCGAGCTGAAAAACTGTTTTTT; CDR3: CASSDQLRQYRAEKLFF
V: TRBV5-4; D: TRBD1; size: -; J: TRBJ1-2; DNA: TGTGCCAGCAGCTTGAGACAGGGATTATTAGGCTACACCTTC; CDR3: CASSLRQGLLGYTF
V: TRBV9; D: TRBD1; size: once; J: TRBJ1-5; DNA: TGTGCCAGCAGCCGGACAGGTAGCAATCAGCCCCAGCATTTT; CDR3: CASSRTGSNQPQHF
V: TRBV5-4; D: TRBD2; size: -; J: TRBJ2-7; DNA: TGTGCCAGCAGCTTGATAGGCGGGGGGGACGAGCAGTACTTC; CDR3: CASSLIGGGDEQYF
V: TRBV7-9; D: -; size: -; J: TRBJ1-2; DNA: TGTGCCAGCAGGAAGGCAGGTGCTAACTATGGCTACACCTTC; CDR3: CASRKAGANYGYTF
V: TRBV9; D: TRBD2; size: -; J: TRBJ2-3; DNA: TGTGCCAGCAGCGTAGGAGTAGCGGGAGGGGTGGATACGCAGTATTTT; CDR3: CASSVGVAGGVDTQYF
V: TRBV5-1; D: -; size: -; J: TRBJ2-7; DNA: TGCGCCAGCAGCACGGTCGGGAGCTCCTACGAGCAGTACTTC; CDR3: CASSTVGSSYEQYF
V: TRBV18; D: -; size: -; J: TRBJ2-5; DNA: TGTGCCAGCTCCCCTACAGGGTTACAAGAGACCCAGTACTTC; CDR3: CASSPTGLQETQYF
V: TRBV18; D: TRBD1; size: -; J: TRBJ1-1; DNA: TGTGCCAGCTCACCGACTAGGACAGGGGGCAACACTGAAGCTTTCTTT; CDR3: CASSPTRTGGNTEAFF
V: TRBV14; D: TRBD2; size: -; J: TRBJ2-1; DNA: TGTGCCAGCAGCCAGACTAGCGGGAGTCGTGAGCAGTTCTTC; CDR3: CASSQTSGSREQFF
V: TRBV11-1; D: -; size: -; J: TRBJ1-1; DNA: TGTGCCAGCAGCTTAGGGGCTTCGGTGAACACTGAAGCTTTCTTT; CDR3: CASSLGASVNTEAFF
V: TRBV24-1; D: -; size: few; J: TRBJ1-5; DNA: TGTGCCACCAGTGACCCGGTCCGGGGGGACAATCAGCCCCAGCATTTT; CDR3: CATSDPVRGDNQPQHF
V: TRBV19; D: TRBD1; size: -; J: TRBJ2-3; DNA: TGTGCCAGTAGTATCGACAGGGGTCGGAGCACAGATACGCAGTATTTT; CDR3: CASSIDRGRSTDTQYF
V: TRBV11-2; D: TRBD2; size: -; J: TRBJ2-7; DNA: TGTGCCAGCAGACCGGCCGGGAGCGGGAACGACGAGCAGTACTTC; CDR3: CASRPAGSGNDEQYF
V: TRBV30; D: TRBD2; size: -; J: TRBJ2-5; DNA: TGTGCCTGGAGGGGGACTAGCGGGGGCCGACAAGAGACCCAGTACTTC; CDR3: CAWRGTSGGRQETQYF
V: TRBV5-1; D: TRBD2; size: -; J: TRBJ2-5; DNA: TGCGCCAGCAGCACCGAACTAGCGGGACAATTCGAGACCCAGTACTTC; CDR3: CASSTELAGQFETQYF
V: TRBV15; D: -; size: -; J: TRBJ1-2; DNA: TGTGCCACCAGCAGCCCCTTCCGGGACTATGGCTACACCTTC; CDR3: CATSSPFRDYGYTF
V: TRBV2; D: TRBD1; size: -; J: TRBJ1-4; DNA: TGTGCCAGCAGTGAATGGAGACAGGGGGATGGTGAAAAACTGTTTTTT; CDR3: CASSEWRQGDGEKLFF
V: TRBV19; D: -; size: -; J: TRBJ1-5; DNA: TGTGCCAGTAGTGTCGCAACTAATCAGCCCCAGCATTTT; CDR3: CASSVATNQPQHF
V: TRBV5-5; D: -; size: -; J: TRBJ1-6; DNA: TGTGCCAGCAGCTTGGTAAGGGGCGTGAATTCACCCCTCCACTTT; CDR3: CASSLVRGVNSPLHF
V: TRBV7-9; D: TRBD1; size: -; J: TRBJ1-6; DNA: TGTGCCAGCAGCTCAGACAGGGCAGACTCACCCCTCCACTTT; CDR3: CASSSDRADSPLHF
V: TRBV9; D: -; size: -; J: TRBJ2-1; DNA: TGTGCCAGCAGCGTAGCTTTGAGTCCTGAGCAGTTCTTC; CDR3: CASSVALSPEQFF
V: TRBV7-9; D: TRBD1; size: few; J: TRBJ1-6; DNA: TGTGCCAGCAGCTTAGATGGGGACAGGGTTTTCACCCTCCACTTT; CDR3: CASSLDGDRVFTLHF
V: TRBV19; D: -; size: -; J: TRBJ1-1; DNA: TGTGCCAGTAGTAGCTCGACAGGCGCGAACACTGAAGCTTTCTTT; CDR3: CASSSSTGANTEAFF
V: TRBV19; D: -; size: -; J: TRBJ2-1; DNA: TGTGCCAGTAGTATAGTTGCAGCGGCCAACGGGGAGCAGTTCTTC; CDR3: CASSIVAAANGEQFF
V: TRBV13; D: -; size: -; J: TRBJ2-7; DNA: TGTGCCAGCAGCTTACTCTCTGTGGCCCTGGAGATACTCTACGAGCAGTACTTC; CDR3: CASSLLSVALEILYEQYF
V: TRBV2; D: -; size: -; J: TRBJ2-2; DNA: TGTGCCAGCCGCCTGACAGCTAGCGCGAACACCGGGGAGCTGTTTTTT; CDR3: CASRLTASANTGELFF
V: TRBV15; D: TRBD1; size: -; J: TRBJ1-1; DNA: TGTGCCACCAGCAGATTGACAGGGGGCACTGAAGCTTTCTTT; CDR3: CATSRLTGGTEAFF
V: TRBV29-1; D: -; size: -; J: TRBJ2-7; DNA: TGCAGCGTTGAGGCCTCCTCCTACGAGCAGTACTTC; CDR3: CSVEASSYEQYF
V: TRBV10-3; D: TRBD1; size: -; J: TRBJ2-7; DNA: TGTGCCGCCAAGGCCAGGGACAGGGACCCCTACGAGCAGTACTTC; CDR3: CAAKARDRDPYEQYF
V: TRBV28; D: -; size: -; J: TRBJ2-7; DNA: TGTGCCAGCAGCCCCCACCATGGGACAATCTACGAGCAGTACTTC; CDR3: CASSPHHGTIYEQYF
V: TRBV7-2; D: -; size: -; J: TRBJ2-3; DNA: TGTGCCAGCAGCTTCCGTTCTTCAGAGGGAGATACGCAGTATTTT; CDR3: CASSFRSSEGDTQYF
V: TRBV4-1; D: TRBD2; size: few; J: TRBJ2-7; DNA: TGCGCCAGCAGCCAAGGAAGTCGGCGGGAGTATCGCGAGCAGTACTTC; CDR3: CASSQGSRREYREQYF
V: TRBV9; D: TRBD2; size: -; J: TRBJ2-3; DNA: TGTGCCAGCAGCTTAACCGGGACTAGCTTCACAGATACGCAGTATTTT; CDR3: CASSLTGTSFTDTQYF
V: TRBV19; D: -; size: -; J: TRBJ1-4; DNA: TGTGCCAGTAGTATGGGAGATCCCGAAAAACTGTTTTTT; CDR3: CASSMGDPEKLFF
V: TRBV5-1; D: -; size: -; J: TRBJ2-3; DNA: TGCGCCAGCAGCTCAGGGGTTTGGGCAGATACGCAGTATTTT; CDR3: CASSSGVWADTQYF
V: TRBV7-2; D: TRBD1; size: -; J: TRBJ2-3; DNA: TGTGCCAGCAGCTTGACAGGGGGCGCCGATACGCAGTATTTT; CDR3: CASSLTGGADTQYF
V: TRBV7-2; D: TRBD1; size: -; J: TRBJ1-2; DNA: TGTGCCAGCAGAATTCAGGACAGGGGCGGCTATGGCTACACCTTC; CDR3: CASRIQDRGGYGYTF